These 21 T cell receptor beta chains share one sample of origin, sequenced in a study of shared clonotypes between healthy human individuals. This table comes from immunoSEQ multiplex PCR, and its TCRdb copy is limited to in-frame clones, with some not included. The profile covers 2 million to 2.5 million clones, with about 90% appearing a single time and about 0.41% taken by the ten largest. The sample taken for sequencing was naive CD4+ T cells from PBMCs. Stated subset: CD45RA+ positively selected. The receptors originated from a young man in good health. Some clones in this sample may be carry-over from other donors' samples.

The rearrangement uses TRBV5-5 and TRBJ2-3; D may be TRBD1 (5 bases). Germline V CDR1 and CDR2: SGHKS, YYEKEE (reference sequence). V lost 0 bases and J lost 2, with 10 bases in between. CDR3 length: 15 residues. The CDR3 coding sequence is TGTGCCAGCAGCTTGGCAGTAGGGGCCACAGATACGCAGTATTTT. Amino acids: CASSLAVGATDTQYF.

The rearrangement joins TRBV18 to TRBJ2-5, with 7 bases matching TRBD1. The CDR3 has 15 amino acids. Germline CDR1 KGHSH, CDR2 LQKENI. The trim removed 8 bases at V and 0 bases at J, leaving 9 bases unmatched. The CDR3 DNA sequence: TGTGCCAGCACGGCCGGGACAGACCACCAAGAGACCCAGTACTTC. It is translated as CASTAGTDHQETQYF.

The table lists this clone with a count of one. The chain links TRBV5-4 to TRBJ1-1; 8 positions agree with TRBD1. There are 15 residues in the CDR3. Germline V gives CDR1 SGHNT, CDR2 YYREEE (reference sequence). J gave up 0 bases and V 3 bases, and 4 bases lay outside the gene matches. Here the CDR3 DNA reads TGTGCCAGCAGCTCAGGGGGCGCGGTGAACACTGAAGCTTTCTTT. It yields the protein CASSSGGAVNTEAFF.

In DNA form, the CDR3 reads TGCGCCAGCAGCGGATTGCGAGGTGACGAGCAGTACTTC. As protein: CASSGLRGDEQYF. The chain joins TRBV4-1 to TRBJ2-7; D is unclear. V was pared by 5 bases and J by 5 bases, with 13 bases between. The V gene's germline CDR1 is MGHRA and CDR2 YSYEKL. The CDR3 runs 13 residues.

The chain is built from TRBV19 and TRBJ1-4, with D perhaps TRBD1 (5 bases). V was clipped by 4 bases and J by 0 bases, with 12 bases between them. There are 16 residues in the CDR3. Germline CDR1 reads LNHDA; CDR2 reads SQIVND (reference sequence). The chain's CDR3 is CASSNIQGATNEKLFF. DNA of the CDR3: TGTGCCAGTAGTAATATTCAGGGCGCAACTAATGAAAAACTGTTTTTT. Variable domain in full (rest from reference TRBV19 and TRBJ1-4): DGGITQSPKYLFRKEGQNVTLSCEQNLNHDAMYWYRQDPGQGLRLIYYSQIVNDFQKGDIAEGYSVSREKKESFPLTVTSAQKNPTAFYLCASSNIQGATNEKLFFGSGTQLSVL.

The chain has TRBV4-1 and TRBJ2-3; weak D call: TRBD2 (5 bases). This CDR3 is 15 amino acids long. Germline V gene data show CDR1 as MGHRA and CDR2 as YSYEKL. Trimming shortened V by 1 base and J by 0 bases, and 8 bases separated the two germline ends. CDR3 residues: CASSQGGSSTDTQYF. The DNA of the CDR3 is TGCGCCAGCAGCCAAGGCGGGTCTAGCACAGATACGCAGTATTTT.

J is TRBJ1-1 and V is TRBV28; D is possibly TRBD1 (5 bases). This CDR3 comprises 12 residues. V gave up 8 bases and J gave up 5 bases, with 12 bases separating them. Germline V gene data show CDR1 as MDHEN and CDR2 as SYDVKM. The CDR3 DNA follows: TGTGCCAGCGCCAGGGCGGGGACTGAAGCTTTCTTT. This gives the protein CASARAGTEAFF.

V is TRBV15 and J is TRBJ2-7; D might be TRBD1 (6 bases). V was pared by 3 bases and J by 3 bases, with 12 bases between. The germline CDR1 and CDR2 sequences are LNHNV and YYDKDF (reference sequence). This CDR3 is built from 14 residues. The CDR3, as DNA: TGTGCCACCAGCAGGGACAGATACCACTACGAGCAGTACTTC. Translated, it gives CATSRDRYHYEQYF.

This clone was observed once. The rearrangement uses TRBV2 and TRBJ1-6; D is undetermined. Germline CDR1 is SNHLY and CDR2 is FYNNEI. V lost 6 bases and J lost 12, with 9 bases in between. The CDR3 consists of 11 residues. The CDR3 nucleotides are TGTGCCAGCAGCGAGAGCAGACCCCTCCACTTT. This gives the protein CASSESRPLHF.

This chain uses TRBV28 with TRBJ1-4, with TRBD1 matching 10 bases. V lost 4 bases and J lost 6; bases outside the gene matches: 2. The CDR3 covers 14 residues. The V gene's germline CDR1 is MDHEN and CDR2 SYDVKM. The CDR3 nucleotides are TGTGCCAGCAGTTGGACAGGGGGGGATGAAAAACTGTTTTTT. Translating gives CASSWTGGDEKLFF.

The chain couples TRBV20-1 to TRBJ2-1, with no clear D. Germline CDR1 DFQATT, CDR2 SNEGSKA (reference sequence). Deletions cut 1 base from V and 8 bases from J, with 6 bases between. The CDR3 length is 11 residues. CDR3 region: CSARAGYEQFF. CDR3 bases: TGCAGTGCTAGAGCAGGTTATGAGCAGTTCTTC.

The CDR3 DNA follows: TGTGCCAGCAGTGACTGGTTGGAGGGAGGGCGGGGGGAGACCCAGTACTTC. It yields the protein CASSDWLEGGRGETQYF. This rearrangement joins TRBV6-4 to TRBJ2-5; 7 bases map to TRBD2. Unmatched junction bases numbered 13, after V lost 1 base and J lost 5 bases. In germline, CDR1 is MRHNA, CDR2 SNTAGT. The CDR3 spans 17 residues.

The chain links TRBV18 to TRBJ2-7; D is perhaps TRBD1 or TRBD2 (5 bases each). The CDR3 is 16 residues long. Trimming pared 4 bases from V and 2 bases from J, leaving 18 bases between. The germline gives CDR1 KGHSH, CDR2 LQKENI. In DNA, the CDR3 is TGTGCCAGCTCACACCCAAGTGTATTGGGGGCCTACGAGCAGTACTTC. Protein sequence: CASSHPSVLGAYEQYF. The entire variable domain, with the rest obtained from reference TRBV18 and TRBJ2-7, is as follows: NAGVMQNPRHLVRRRGQEARLRCSPMKGHSHVYWYRQLPEEGLKFMVYLQKENIIDESGMPKERFSAEFPKEGPSILRIQQVVRGDSAAYFCASSHPSVLGAYEQYFGPGTRLTVT.

The gene calls are TRBV7-9 and TRBJ1-5; D remains unclear. Per germline, CDR1 SEHNR and CDR2 FQNEAQ (reference sequence). V was pared by 2 bases and J by 0 bases, with 8 bases between. This CDR3 contains 15 residues. The CDR3 spells CASSLMGDSNQPQHF. CDR3 bases: TGTGCCAGCAGCTTAATGGGAGATAGCAATCAGCCCCAGCATTTT.

The chain links TRBV18 to TRBJ2-7; a possible D gene is TRBD1 (5 bases). The CDR3 has 12 residues. Germline CDR1 reads KGHSH; CDR2 reads LQKENI. The V end lost 4 bases, the J end lost 3 bases, and 7 bases lay between the germline ends. CDR3 nucleotide sequence: TGTGCCAGCTCACAAAGGGGCTACGAGCAGTACTTC. Translation: CASSQRGYEQYF.

The rearrangement joins TRBV11-2 to TRBJ1-5; tentatively, D is TRBD1 (6 bases). Trimming shortened V by 1 base and J by 5 bases, and 18 bases separated the two germline ends. There are 17 residues in the CDR3. Germline assignment: CDR1 SGHAT and CDR2 FQNNGV. The CDR3 region has the DNA TGTGCCAGCAGCTTAGGGTTTGTCAGGGGAGGTTATCAGCCCCAGCATTTT. Amino acids: CASSLGFVRGGYQPQHF.

The genes are TRBV18 and TRBJ2-3, with D unresolved. The CDR3 runs 13 residues. From germline, CDR1 is KGHSH and CDR2 LQKENI. The ends were cut back, 2 bases at V and 2 bases at J, with 5 bases in the middle. This CDR3 reads CASSPFTTDTQYF. CDR3 bases: TGTGCCAGCTCACCATTTACCACAGATACGCAGTATTTT.

The chain uses TRBV4-2 and TRBJ2-1, with D maybe TRBD2 (6 bases). The CDR3 runs 15 residues. Trimming cost V 1 base and J 8 bases, with 15 bases left between them. Germline V gives CDR1 LGHNA, CDR2 YNFKEQ. CDR3 bases: TGTGCCAGCAGCCAAGGTCGGGGGTCTACCGATGAGCAGTTCTTC. Encoded protein: CASSQGRGSTDEQFF.

The chain combines TRBV28 with TRBJ2-4; D may be TRBD2 (6 bases). The V gene's germline CDR1 is MDHEN and CDR2 SYDVKM. CDR3 length: 18 residues. The ends were cut back, 7 bases at V and 0 bases at J, with 22 bases in the middle. The CDR3 is CASIPGAVGGLAKNIQYF. The CDR3 DNA follows: TGTGCCAGCATACCGGGAGCAGTTGGGGGTTTAGCCAAAAACATTCAGTACTTC.

About this clone: This sample also contains other DNA sequences that code for the same CDR3. The V gene is TRBV11-2, the J gene TRBJ2-1; no firm D call. CDR3 length: 14 residues. The germline gives CDR1 SGHAT, CDR2 FQNNGV. V was cut by 0 bases and J by 2 bases, with 5 bases left in between. The CDR3 loop reads CASSLDGPYNEQFF. CDR3 sequence (DNA): TGTGCCAGCAGCTTAGATGGACCCTACAATGAGCAGTTCTTC.

This clone was seen only once. The genes are TRBV28 and TRBJ1-5; D remains ambiguous. The CDR3 spans 12 residues. V was cut by 9 bases and J by 4 bases, with 10 bases left in between. Germline lookup yields CDR1 MDHEN and CDR2 SYDVKM. The CDR3: CASGRPNQPQHF. For the CDR3, the DNA is TGTGCCAGTGGCCGGCCGAATCAGCCCCAGCATTTT.